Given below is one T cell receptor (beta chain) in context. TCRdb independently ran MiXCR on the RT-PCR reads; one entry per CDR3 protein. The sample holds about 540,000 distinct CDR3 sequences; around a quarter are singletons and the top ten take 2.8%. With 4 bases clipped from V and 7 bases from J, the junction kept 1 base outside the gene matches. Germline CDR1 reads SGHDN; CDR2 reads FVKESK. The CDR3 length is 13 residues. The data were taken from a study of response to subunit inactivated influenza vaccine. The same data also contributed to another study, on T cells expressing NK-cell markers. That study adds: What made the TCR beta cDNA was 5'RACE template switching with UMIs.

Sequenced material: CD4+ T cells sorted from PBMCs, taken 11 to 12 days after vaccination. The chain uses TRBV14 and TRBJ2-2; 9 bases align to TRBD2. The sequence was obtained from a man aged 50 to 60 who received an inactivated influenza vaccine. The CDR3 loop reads CASSPSGVGELFF. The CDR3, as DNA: TGTGCCAGCAGCCCTAGCGGGGTCGGGGAGCTGTTTTTT.